A single sample is the source of the 19 T cell receptor beta chains below, sequenced in a study of T cell repertoires in cytomegalovirus infection. TCRdb used MiXCR to reprocess the reads, holding one entry per CDR3 protein. The sample holds around 300,000 distinct CDR3 sequences, approximately 22% seen once. The antigens for these receptors are not known. This specimen consisted of cultured PBMCs, obtained from culture after CMV antigen stimulation. Receptors were obtained from a human donor in good health (CMV status not recorded). Some clones in this sample may be carry-over from other donors' samples.

This clonotype was seen only once. This chain joins TRBV4-2 and TRBJ2-3; maybe TRBD2 (6 bases). The V gene's germline CDR1 is LGHNA and CDR2 YNFKEQ. This CDR3 comprises 21 residues. V was cut by 0 bases and J by 2 bases, with 27 bases left in between. CDR3 sequence (DNA): TGTGCCAGCAGCCAAGAACGCGTCCCGACGCGGGGCCTTCCCTTCACAGATACGCAGTATTTT. As protein: CASSQERVPTRGLPFTDTQYF.

At least ten counts were recorded for this clonotype. This sequence joins TRBV7-2 and TRBJ1-5, with 9 bases fitting TRBD1. CDR3 size: 15 residues. Germline V gene lookup returns CDR1 SGHTA and CDR2 FQGNSA. After removal of 4 bases from V and 3 bases from J, the junction contained 4 bases not matched to a gene. The DNA for the CDR3 is TGTGCCAGCAGCTGGGACAGGGTCAACAATCAGCCCCAGCATTTT. Amino acids: CASSWDRVNNQPQHF.

This chain links TRBV4-3 with TRBJ2-1; the match to TRBD2 covers 7 bases. The length of the CDR3 is 14 residues. V gave up 0 bases and J gave up 8 bases; unmatched junction bases: 4. The germline CDR1 and CDR2 sequences are LGHNA and YSLEER. In DNA form, the CDR3 reads TGCGCCAGCAGCCAAGATAGAACTAGCGATGAGCAGTTCTTC. Protein product: CASSQDRTSDEQFF.

Only a few counts were recorded for this clonotype. The chain uses TRBV12-3 or TRBV12-4 and TRBJ2-1; 15 positions match TRBD2. This CDR3 comprises 15 residues. V lost 6 bases and J lost 5; bases outside the gene matches: 2. The CDR3 coding sequence is TGTGCCAGCAGCGGACTAGCGGGAGGGAACAATGAGCAGTTCTTC. Protein: CASSGLAGGNNEQFF.

V is TRBV4-1 and J is TRBJ1-1; D ambiguous. V was shortened by 6 bases and J by 1 base, with 15 bases between the two germline ends. Germline V gene lookup returns CDR1 MGHRA and CDR2 YSYEKL. CDR3 size: 15 residues. CDR3 protein: CASSYPTKGNTEAFF. The CDR3 coding sequence is TGCGCCAGCAGTTACCCGACTAAGGGGAACACTGAAGCTTTCTTT.

The chain links TRBV28 to TRBJ2-7, with D possibly TRBD2 on 6 matching bases. Germline CDR1 MDHEN, CDR2 SYDVKM. V lost 7 bases and J lost 3, with 13 bases in between. The CDR3 spans 13 residues. The CDR3 coding sequence is TGTGCCAGCACCGGGACTTCCCACTACGAGCAGTACTTC. Amino acid sequence: CASTGTSHYEQYF. Complete variable domain (other parts from reference TRBV28 and TRBJ2-7): DVKVTQSSRYLVKRTGEKVFLECVQDMDHENMFWYRQDPGLGLRLIYFSYDVKMKEKGDIPEGYSVSREKKERFSLILESASTNQTSMYLCASTGTSHYEQYFGPGTRLTVT.

The J gene is TRBJ2-1, the V gene TRBV11-2; no reliable D call. The CDR3 has 13 residues. Germline V CDR1 and CDR2: SGHAT, FQNNGV. V lost 5 bases and J lost 7, with 12 bases in between. The DNA of the CDR3 is TGTGCCAGCAGCCTGTGGGGTTCTAATGAGCAGTTCTTC. This gives the protein CASSLWGSNEQFF.

This chain joins TRBV25-1 and TRBJ2-1; 15 nucleotides align to TRBD2. The CDR3 loop spans 16 amino acids. In germline, CDR1 is MGHDK, CDR2 SYGVNS. J lost 9 bases, V lost 4 bases, and 7 bases had no gene match. Here the CDR3 DNA reads TGTGCCAGCAGTGCCCGGACTAGCGGGAGGGTAGGTGAGCAGTTCTTC. This sequence encodes CASSARTSGRVGEQFF.

There are a few counts of this clonotype. V usage is TRBV7-9 and J usage is TRBJ2-7; D gene uncertain. Per the germline V gene, CDR1 is SEHNR and CDR2 is FQNEAQ (reference sequence). The V gene lost 3 bases and the J gene lost 2 bases, with 5 bases spanning the gap. The CDR3 has 12 residues. The CDR3 region is CASSFRPYEQYF. The CDR3, as DNA: TGTGCCAGCAGCTTCCGTCCCTACGAGCAGTACTTC.

In this sample, this clonotype turned up a few times. The rearrangement joins TRBV27 to TRBJ1-2; TRBD1 might be the D (6 bases). V lost 5 bases and J 0 bases, leaving 19 bases between the germline ends. The germline V gene encodes CDR1 MNHEY and CDR2 SMNVEV (reference sequence). The CDR3 sequence is 17 residues long. The CDR3 protein is CASSLQGRVGSNYGYTF. The CDR3 bases are TGTGCCAGCAGTCTACAGGGACGGGTGGGATCTAACTATGGCTACACCTTC.

This clonotype showed up just a few times. The rearrangement joins TRBV10-3 to TRBJ2-5; D is undetermined. The ends were cut back, 4 bases at V and 4 bases at J, with 10 bases in the middle. CDR3 size: 13 residues. In germline, CDR1 is ENHRY, CDR2 SYGVKD. The CDR3 DNA sequence: TGTGCCATCAGTGTAGACCTGAGAGAGACCCAGTACTTC. It translates to CAISVDLRETQYF.

This clonotype was recorded many times. The chain combines TRBV6-2 or TRBV6-3 with TRBJ2-6, with 7 bases that match TRBD1. The CDR3 has 17 residues. With 2 bases clipped from V and 1 base from J, the junction kept 5 bases outside the gene matches. Germline V gene lookup returns CDR1 MNHEY and CDR2 SVGEGT. The CDR3 region is CASSYGGRGSGANVLTF. DNA for the CDR3: TGTGCCAGCAGTTACGGAGGCAGGGGGTCTGGGGCCAACGTCCTGACTTTC.

This clonotype was seen a handful of times. The chain has TRBV28 and TRBJ2-7, with a tentative D call TRBD1 (6 bases). The CDR3 covers 12 residues. The germline V gene encodes CDR1 MDHEN and CDR2 SYDVKM. V dropped 6 bases and J dropped 6 bases, with 12 bases sitting between them. The CDR3 bases are TGTGCCAGCAGCCGACCAGGGGTCGAGCAGTACTTC. Translated: CASSRPGVEQYF.

This clonotype was observed at least ten times. The chain combines TRBV7-6 with TRBJ1-3, with D possibly matching TRBD1 (6 bases). Between the trimmed V and J ends, which lost 2 bases and 4 bases, there was a span of 9 bases. Looked up from germline, CDR1 is SGHVS and CDR2 is FNYEAQ. CDR3 length: 14 residues. The CDR3 DNA follows: TGTGCCAGCAGCTTAAACAGGGCCGGAAACACCATATATTTT. Residues: CASSLNRAGNTIYF.

This chain connects TRBV5-1 to TRBJ2-3; maybe TRBD1 (6 bases). Germline V CDR1 and CDR2: SGHRS, YFSETQ. V was cut by 4 bases and J by 0 bases, with 15 bases left in between. This CDR3 comprises 16 residues. CDR3 nucleotide sequence: TGCGCCAGCAGCCCCCAGACAGGAGAGAGCACAGATACGCAGTATTTT. The encoded protein is CASSPQTGESTDTQYF.

This clonotype came up a few times. The J gene is TRBJ2-1, the V gene TRBV7-2; maybe TRBD2 (6 bases). The CDR3 covers 15 residues. V shed 5 bases and J shed 3 bases, with 14 bases lying between them. CDR1 SGHTA and CDR2 FQGNSA come from the germline V gene. The CDR3 sequence: CASSPTLAYYNEQFF. In nucleotides, the CDR3 is TGTGCCAGCAGCCCCACACTAGCATACTACAATGAGCAGTTCTTC.

This clonotype was found a few times. This chain uses TRBV7-9 with TRBJ2-2; possible D gene TRBD2, 6 bases. Germline loops: CDR1 SEHNR, CDR2 FQNEAQ (reference sequence). This CDR3 has 14 amino acids. Trimming removed 4 bases at V and 7 bases at J, with 13 bases between. The CDR3, as DNA: TGTGCCAGCAGCTCAGGAGGGCCTGGCGGGGAGCTGTTTTTT. This codes for CASSSGGPGGELFF.

The sample holds many counts of this clonotype. This chain joins TRBV12-3 or TRBV12-4 and TRBJ1-2; D is unclear. The CDR3 has 11 residues. V shed 5 bases and J shed 5 bases, with 6 bases lying between them. CDR3 DNA sequence: TGTGCCAGCAGTGACGATTATGGCTACACCTTC. Its protein product is CASSDDYGYTF.

This clonotype was seen a few times. This chain uses TRBV5-5 with TRBJ2-3; D is unclear. CDR1 is SGHKS, CDR2 YYEKEE, per germline (reference sequence). The ends were cut back, 4 bases at V and 4 bases at J, with 10 bases in the middle. The CDR3 loop spans 13 amino acids. The CDR3 loop reads CASSRFAADTQYF. The CDR3 DNA reads as TGTGCCAGCAGCCGCTTCGCGGCAGATACGCAGTATTTT.